This T cell receptor beta chain emerged from a study of blood T cell repertoires in COVID-19 (dated by TCRdb to 2020 to 2021). A note on the overall study: Samples from collaborators originated in the United States, Italy and Spain and spanned both the acute and convalescent phases of COVID-19. The repertoires were made available in a free public database intended to serve as a resource for research on the immune response to SARS-CoV-2. Subjects who had been exposed to COVID-19, were actively infected with it, or had recovered from it provided the deeply sampled blood TCRbeta repertoires that made up the dataset. Where HLA class I and class II types were available, the types were taken from metadata supplied by the sample provider, not from assay-based typing. Samples were obtained from the ongoing ImmuneRACE study (first 160 participants) and from about 1,300 subjects provided by 6 global collaborators. A de-identified subject ID, COVID-19 status, age in years and sex were almost always included in the sample metadata. The material from the prospective study consisted of cDNA or gDNA derived from T cells, B-cell-depleted T cells, or PBMCs. What the work shows at the level of the full study, not this receptor alone: The quantity of clinical and demographic metadata differed by source and by participant and was supplied without curation.

Of note for this clone: This clone's antigen is unknown. No base quality values were provided; no much bigger clone lies one nucleotide off.

TCRbeta CDR3 regions were amplified from genomic DNA by means of the immunoSEQ Assay, a bias-controlled multiplex PCR. The original methods were these. The number of nucleated cells in each sample was estimated from the amplification of reference gene primers within the assay. Sequence reads were collapsed and filtered to measure the absolute abundance of every unique TCRbeta CDR3 rearrangement. Productive Simpson clonality was computed per sample as the square root of Simpson's diversity index over productive rearrangements. In TCRdb, the immuneACCESS table is reduced to in-frame sequences with V and J assigned. These tables do not hold every clone; where another copy was compared, an unresolved V gene accounts for under half, and the others remain unexplained. D and trimming were read from the DNA, whereas the V and J calls and clone size are those reported in that table. The sample includes about 170,000 clones, with roughly 90% observed a single time. The ten largest clones represent approximately 0.8% of the sample.

Participants in the prospective study were aged roughly 18 to 89 years, lived in 20 to 30 United States geographic areas, and enrolled through a virtual design. In the prospective study, participants were assigned to cohorts based on the clinical history participants reported in a screening survey and a study questionnaire. Recovered participants in ImmuneRACE Cohort 3 were defined as having two consecutive negative NP/OP PCR tests, clearance from a healthcare professional, or resolution of symptoms. In the prospective study, whole blood, serum and a nasopharyngeal or oropharyngeal swab were collected from each participant by mobile phlebotomists. Additional blood draws and questionnaires over an approximately two-month period could optionally be provided by prospective study participants. Blood samples from the prospective study were shipped frozen or at room temperature prior to DNA extraction.

The CDR1 and CDR2 encoded by the germline V gene are SGHDT and YYEEEE. Clipping removes 5 bases from V and 3 bases from J, with 9 as the unmatched junction base count. Including cysteine and phenylalanine, the CDR3 has 16 amino acids. Only the CDR3 DNA is retained, 48 bases long and in frame from the first base. Sequencing was done on a sample of PBMCs or T cells enriched from blood (not recorded which). The TCR originated in a woman under 30 who had recovered from COVID-19. The V and J genes are TRBV5-6 and TRBJ2-1, with 9 middle bases fitting TRBD2. Read as DNA, the sequence is TGTGCCAGCAGTCGACCAGGAGCGGGAGGCTACAATGAGCAGTTCTTC. It is translated as CASSRPGAGGYNEQFF.